This T cell receptor beta chain was recorded in a study of identical twins. TCRdb used MiXCR to reprocess the 5' RACE reads, holding one entry per CDR3 protein. The table shows approximately 500,000 distinct CDR3 sequences, with 20% to 30% occurring only once. Study outcomes and limitations: The conclusions drew on cross-sectional statistical analysis instead of tracking the same donors. Models predicted less out-of-frame TCR alpha sharing in monozygotic twins than was found.

Comments on this clonotype: Its antigen is unknown.

Trimming stripped 1 base from V and 5 bases from J, with 5 bases between. Germline CDR1 is SGHTA and CDR2 is FQGNSA. There are 12 residues in the CDR3. The sample also formed part of further work on T cells expressing NK-cell markers. As reported in that work: All TCR beta repertoires analysed originated from sorted CD3+CD56+NKG2C+, CD3+CD56+NKG2C- and CD3+CD56-NKG2C+ T cells. The leading position in the CD3+CD56-NKG2C+ fraction of a handful of donors also went to these clonotypes.

The chain carries TRBV7-2 and TRBJ1-2; TRBD1 might be the D (5 bases). The TCR originated in a woman younger than 30 in good health. Material for sequencing was CD4+ T cells sorted from blood. The CDR3 loop reads CASSLGQYGYTF. DNA for the CDR3: TGTGCCAGCAGCTTAGGACAGTATGGCTACACCTTC.